The 4 T cell receptor beta chains reported below all come from one sample, sequenced in a study of CD8 T cells in Susac syndrome. Random hexamers served to reverse transcribe roughly 0.5 to 1 ug RNA. In TCRdb, the immunoSEQ multiplex PCR reads were re-called with MiXCR into one record per CDR3 protein. Counted here are roughly 130,000 distinct CDR3 sequences, about 95% occurring once; the ten biggest clones make up around 0.13%. The material sequenced was CD4+ T cells from PBMCs. These receptors originate from a human donor with multiple sclerosis.

The chain has TRBV3-1 and TRBJ2-4; perhaps TRBD1 as D (6 bases). Germline V lookup: CDR1 LGHDT, CDR2 YNNKEL (reference sequence). V dropped 4 bases and J dropped 7 bases, with 11 bases sitting between them. The CDR3 length is 13 residues. The CDR3 DNA follows: TGTGCCAGCAGCCCTCTTCAGGGGAACATTCAGTACTTC. Its protein product is CASSPLQGNIQYF. The full variable domain, rest sourced from reference TRBV3-1 and TRBJ2-4, is DTAVSQTPKYLVTQMGNDKSIKCEQNLGHDTMYWYKQDSKKFLKIMFSYNNKELIINETVPNRFSPKSPDKAHLNLHINSLELGDSAVYFCASSPLQGNIQYFGAGTRLSVL.

This clonotype occurred once. The chain couples TRBV19 to TRBJ2-7; TRBD2 is a possible D gene (5 bases). The CDR3 spans 16 residues. Trimming shortened V by 1 base and J by 3 bases, and 16 bases separated the two germline ends. Germline V lookup: CDR1 LNHDA, CDR2 SQIVND (reference sequence). For the CDR3, the DNA is TGTGCCAGTAGTATAGGGGCTCCGGCGGGCTACTACGAGCAGTACTTC. This translates into CASSIGAPAGYYEQYF.

This chain uses TRBV30 with TRBJ2-4, with D tentatively TRBD2 (6 bases). The CDR3 sequence is 10 residues long. V dropped 5 bases and J dropped 9 bases, with 8 bases sitting between them. The germline V gene has CDR1 GTSNPN and CDR2 SVGIG (reference sequence). The CDR3 reads CAWGGGIQYF. The CDR3 DNA follows: TGTGCCTGGGGGGGAGGCATTCAGTACTTC. The full variable domain, in which reference TRBV30 and TRBJ2-4 provide the parts outside the CDR3, is SQTIHQWPATLVQPVGSPLSLECTVEGTSNPNLYWYRQAAGRGLQLLFYSVGIGQISSEVPQNLSASRPQDRQFILSSKKLLLSDSGFYLCAWGGGIQYFGAGTRLSVL.

This chain uses TRBV6-5 with TRBJ2-5; TRBD2 matches 14 bases. V dropped 4 bases and J dropped 5; count of bases not matched to a gene: 15. Germline V lookup: CDR1 MNHEY, CDR2 SVGAGI. The CDR3 contains 19 residues. The CDR3 coding sequence is TGTGCCAGCAGTTCAGGGTTAGGACTAGCGGGGGGTATCCTGGAGACCCAGTACTTC. It encodes CASSSGLGLAGGILETQYF.